This is a list of T cell receptor beta chains from one sample in a study of CD8 T cells in ankylosing spondylitis. TCRdb ran MiXCR on the 5' RACE reads and lists one entry per CDR3 protein. In the table there are hundreds of thousands of distinct CDR3 sequences, about 12% of which are singletons. Sequencing was performed on blood, either unsorted or a sorted T cell fraction (not recorded which). The receptors come from a male donor with ankylosing spondylitis. The conserved cysteine and the conserved F or W are not part of the CDR3 here.

J gene: TRBJ2-7; V gene: TRBV7-3; CDR3 protein: ASSLTGESYEQY
J gene: TRBJ2-7; V gene: TRBV4-2; CDR3 protein: ASSQERGLASEQY
J gene: TRBJ2-1; V gene: TRBV10-3; CDR3 protein: AISPYEADVSYNEQF
J gene: TRBJ2-2; V gene: TRBV20-1; CDR3 protein: SARDRVGGTIGELF
J gene: TRBJ2-5; V gene: TRBV5-1; CDR3 protein: ASSFEGKETQY
J gene: TRBJ2-7; V gene: TRBV12-3/TRBV12-4; CDR3 protein: ASSLHPSPGFTYEQY
J gene: TRBJ2-7; V gene: TRBV18; CDR3 protein: ASSPQAVWEQY
J gene: TRBJ1-5; V gene: TRBV20-1; CDR3 protein: SARVGTGEVEPQH
J gene: TRBJ2-3; V gene: TRBV6-5; CDR3 protein: ASSFGTTYGTQY
J gene: TRBJ1-1; V gene: TRBV5-1; CDR3 protein: ASAEGDTEAF
J gene: TRBJ2-7; V gene: TRBV6-1; CDR3 protein: ASTRGQGAYEQY
J gene: TRBJ1-3; V gene: TRBV7-9; CDR3 protein: ASSELQGFGNTIY
J gene: TRBJ2-1; V gene: TRBV20-1; CDR3 protein: SASKSGRAYNEQF
J gene: TRBJ2-3; V gene: TRBV5-1; CDR3 protein: ASSLADPRDTQY
J gene: TRBJ2-2; V gene: TRBV9; CDR3 protein: ASSVTLEAAGELF
J gene: TRBJ1-2; V gene: TRBV7-2; CDR3 protein: ASSLAAAATYGYT
J gene: TRBJ2-1; V gene: TRBV7-2; CDR3 protein: ASSPPTGTLRNEQF
J gene: TRBJ2-7; V gene: TRBV5-1; CDR3 protein: ASRRGAYEQY
J gene: TRBJ2-5; V gene: TRBV4-2; CDR3 protein: AISPDPLWWETQY
J gene: TRBJ2-2; V gene: TRBV9; CDR3 protein: ASSASGTVTGELF
J gene: TRBJ2-7; V gene: TRBV7-8; CDR3 protein: ASSFRGLSYEQY
J gene: TRBJ2-7; V gene: TRBV10-3; CDR3 protein: AISDSRYEQY
J gene: TRBJ2-2; V gene: TRBV6-5; CDR3 protein: ASSYPRTLTGELF
J gene: TRBJ2-7; V gene: TRBV28; CDR3 protein: ASSLVSAYEQY
J gene: TRBJ1-6; V gene: TRBV4-3; CDR3 protein: ASSQRHRGSYNSPLH
J gene: TRBJ2-2; V gene: TRBV20-1; CDR3 protein: SAGTTGELF
J gene: TRBJ1-2; V gene: TRBV10-3; CDR3 protein: AISEGWGYGYT
J gene: TRBJ2-7; V gene: TRBV5-5; CDR3 protein: ASSLERRLPYEQY
J gene: TRBJ2-1; V gene: TRBV30; CDR3 protein: AWSVGGLSYNEQF